This T cell receptor (beta chain) is from a study of blood T cell repertoires in COVID-19. Study details: Sources were T cells, B-cell-depleted T cells, or PBMCs; the material itself was cDNA or gDNA.

The germline CDR1 and CDR2 sequences are LNHDA and SQIVND (reference sequence). CDR3 length equals 17 residues. V lost 3 bases and J lost 1; bases outside the gene matches: 9. Seattle cases were enrolled at active infection and followed longitudinally. Per the original methods: Amplifying reference gene primers gave estimates of nucleated cell counts. Clones were sequenced by immunoSEQ multiplex PCR, and TCRdb holds only the in-frame ones, with some missing. V, J and clone size were drawn from that table, and D and trimming were deduced from the DNA. The table shows fewer than 700,000 clones, with approximately 88% occurring only once.

The receptor was isolated from a woman between 50 and 59 years old with COVID-19, enrolled during active disease. Sequencing used peripheral blood. The rearrangement links TRBV19 to TRBJ2-5; TRBD1 agrees at 9 bases. Written as DNA, the CDR3 is TGTGCCAGTAGTATTGGACAGGGGAATCGGGGCCAAGAGACCCAGTACTTC. Residues: CASSIGQGNRGQETQYF.